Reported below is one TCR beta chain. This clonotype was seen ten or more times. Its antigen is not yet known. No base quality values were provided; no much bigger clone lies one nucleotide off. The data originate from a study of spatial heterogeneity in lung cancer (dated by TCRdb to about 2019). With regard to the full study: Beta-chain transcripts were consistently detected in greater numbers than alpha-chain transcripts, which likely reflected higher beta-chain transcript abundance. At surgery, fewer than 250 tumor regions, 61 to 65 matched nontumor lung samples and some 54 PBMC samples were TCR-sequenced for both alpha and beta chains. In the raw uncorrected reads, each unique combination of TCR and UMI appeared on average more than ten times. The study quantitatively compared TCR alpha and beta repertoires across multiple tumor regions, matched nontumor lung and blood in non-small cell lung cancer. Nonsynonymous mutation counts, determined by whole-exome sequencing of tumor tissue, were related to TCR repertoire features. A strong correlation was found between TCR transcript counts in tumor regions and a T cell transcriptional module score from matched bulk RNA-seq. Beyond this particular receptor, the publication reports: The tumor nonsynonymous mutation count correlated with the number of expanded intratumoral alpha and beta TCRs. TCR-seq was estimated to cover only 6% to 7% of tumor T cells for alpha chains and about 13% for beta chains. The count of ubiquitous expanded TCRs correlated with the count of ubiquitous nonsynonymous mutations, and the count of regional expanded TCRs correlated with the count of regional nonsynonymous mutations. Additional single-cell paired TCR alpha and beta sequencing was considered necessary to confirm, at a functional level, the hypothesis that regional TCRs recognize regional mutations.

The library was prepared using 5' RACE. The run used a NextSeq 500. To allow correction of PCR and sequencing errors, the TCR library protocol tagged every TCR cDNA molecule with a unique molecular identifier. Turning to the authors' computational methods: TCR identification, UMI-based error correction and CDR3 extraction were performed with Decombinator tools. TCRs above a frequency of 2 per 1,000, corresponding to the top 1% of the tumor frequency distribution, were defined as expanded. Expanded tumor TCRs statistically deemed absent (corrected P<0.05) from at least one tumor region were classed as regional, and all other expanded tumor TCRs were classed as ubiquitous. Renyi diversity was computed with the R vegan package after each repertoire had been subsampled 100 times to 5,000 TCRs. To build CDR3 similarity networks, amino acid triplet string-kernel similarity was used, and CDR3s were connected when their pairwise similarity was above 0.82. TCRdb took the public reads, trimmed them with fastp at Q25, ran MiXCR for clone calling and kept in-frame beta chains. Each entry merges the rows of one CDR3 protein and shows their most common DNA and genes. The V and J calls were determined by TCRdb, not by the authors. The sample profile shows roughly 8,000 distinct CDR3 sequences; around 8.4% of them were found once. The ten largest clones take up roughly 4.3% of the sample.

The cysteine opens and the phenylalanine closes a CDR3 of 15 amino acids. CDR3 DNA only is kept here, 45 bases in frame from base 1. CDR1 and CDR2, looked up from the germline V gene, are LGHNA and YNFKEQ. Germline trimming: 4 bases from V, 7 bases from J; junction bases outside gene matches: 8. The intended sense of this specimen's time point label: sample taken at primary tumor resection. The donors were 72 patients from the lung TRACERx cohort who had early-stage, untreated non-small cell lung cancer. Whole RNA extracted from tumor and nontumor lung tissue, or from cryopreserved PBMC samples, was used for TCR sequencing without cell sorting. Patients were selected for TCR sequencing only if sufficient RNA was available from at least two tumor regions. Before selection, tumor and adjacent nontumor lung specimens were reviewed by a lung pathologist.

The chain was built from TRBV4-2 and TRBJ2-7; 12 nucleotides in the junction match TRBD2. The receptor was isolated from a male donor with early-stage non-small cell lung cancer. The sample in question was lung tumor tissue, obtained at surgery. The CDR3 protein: CASSLRTSGTGEQYF. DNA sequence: TGTGCCAGCAGCCTAAGGACTAGCGGGACGGGGGAGCAGTACTTC.